This TCR beta chain stems from a study of cytotoxic CD8 clonotypes in ibrutinib-treated CLL (dated by TCRdb to about 2021). About the investigation overall: In this cohort, some 16 patients were treatment-naive and approximately 10 were relapsed/refractory, while under 18 had unmutated IGHV. All remission and progressive disease samples were collected while patients were still receiving ibrutinib. Partial responses were observed in about 25 patients and complete responses in 2; after a median follow-up of 68 months, remission was maintained in 14 patients and progression was observed in some 12. Cryopreserved peripheral blood mononuclear cells were collected at three points: before therapy, at response, and at either sustained remission or disease progression. Samples at response were collected after a median of around twelve months of treatment, with a range of roughly 6 to 40 months. On average, each sample yielded 270,000 or so productive templates and 80,000 to 95,000 productive rearrangements. Longitudinal samples were available for about 30% of the 86 trial participants. Summary of the overall study and its limitations: Clonality increased at ibrutinib response, stayed stable in sustained remission, and fell back toward baseline at progression. Public clonotypes were found to be uncommon and were observed to contract or remain stable during treatment; the increase in clonality was shown to reflect expansion of private clonotypes at ibrutinib response. Baseline clonality was found to be higher than that of age-matched healthy donors and was strongly correlated with circulating CD8+ T-cell counts. Sustained-remission and progressing patients did not have matched sampling times, and lymph node repertoires were not examined.

As concerns this clone: The clone's antigen remains unknown. There are no base qualities to consult, and no much larger clone falls within one base.

The time point label here, explained by the study, means: progressive disease on ibrutinib. For TCR beta library preparation, roughly 2 micrograms of genomic DNA were extracted from the cryopreserved PBMCs. High-throughput TCR beta sequencing was performed on longitudinal blood samples from CLL patients receiving ibrutinib monotherapy. The patients took part in an open-label, single-center phase 2 trial of ibrutinib monotherapy. A MiSeq instrument was used for deep resolution sequencing, which targeted depths ranging from 1 in 1 million up to 1 in 200,000 T cells, with coverage averaging 10x for each clonotype. The immunoSEQ hsTCRB Kit was used to generate TCR beta libraries. As for the original processing: The data were analyzed with ImmunoSEQ Analyzer and ImmunoSEQ Data Assistant, and V, D and J gene assignments followed IMGT definitions. Clonality, which ranges from 0 to 1, was calculated as one minus the normalized Shannon entropy of productive rearrangement frequencies. Public clonotype analysis was restricted to overrepresented clonotypes comprising at least 0.05% of each patient's repertoire. About a dozen age-matched healthy donor repertoires from immuneACCESS were used as controls for clonality. The source is immuneACCESS, and TCRdb retained only in-frame sequences with V and J called. Part of the clones is not carried over; for the studies checked, unresolved V genes explain less than half of this, and the remainder is unexplained. The V and J calls and clone size are taken from that table; D and trimming were inferred from the DNA. The sample table holds 70,000 to 80,000 clones, of which around 80% were seen once. Around 7.6% of the sample belongs to the ten largest clones.

V is cut by 0 bases and J by 5 bases, and the space between the germline ends is 19 bases. CDR1 MGHDK and CDR2 SYGVNS are derived from the germline V gene. Its CDR3 holds 18 amino acids, cysteine through phenylalanine. The only DNA kept is the CDR3, 54 bases in frame from the first base. The chain uses TRBV25-1 and TRBJ2-2, and TRBD2 may be the D gene, going by 6 matching bases. The TCR comes from a human donor with chronic lymphocytic leukemia. The source was PBMCs, collected at disease progression, from a patient treated with ibrutinib. The nucleotides are TGTGCCAGCAGTGAATATGGTCCTTCGGGGGAGTGGACCGGGGAGCTGTTTTTT. It specifies CASSEYGPSGEWTGELFF. Supplemented by the reference TRBV25-1 and TRBJ2-2 proteins around the CDR3, the complete variable domain is EADIYQTPRYLVIGTGKKITLECSQTMGHDKMYWYQQDPGMELHLIHYSYGVNSTEKGDLSSESTVSRIRTEHFPLTLESARPSHTSQYLCASSEYGPSGEWTGELFFGEGSRLTVL.